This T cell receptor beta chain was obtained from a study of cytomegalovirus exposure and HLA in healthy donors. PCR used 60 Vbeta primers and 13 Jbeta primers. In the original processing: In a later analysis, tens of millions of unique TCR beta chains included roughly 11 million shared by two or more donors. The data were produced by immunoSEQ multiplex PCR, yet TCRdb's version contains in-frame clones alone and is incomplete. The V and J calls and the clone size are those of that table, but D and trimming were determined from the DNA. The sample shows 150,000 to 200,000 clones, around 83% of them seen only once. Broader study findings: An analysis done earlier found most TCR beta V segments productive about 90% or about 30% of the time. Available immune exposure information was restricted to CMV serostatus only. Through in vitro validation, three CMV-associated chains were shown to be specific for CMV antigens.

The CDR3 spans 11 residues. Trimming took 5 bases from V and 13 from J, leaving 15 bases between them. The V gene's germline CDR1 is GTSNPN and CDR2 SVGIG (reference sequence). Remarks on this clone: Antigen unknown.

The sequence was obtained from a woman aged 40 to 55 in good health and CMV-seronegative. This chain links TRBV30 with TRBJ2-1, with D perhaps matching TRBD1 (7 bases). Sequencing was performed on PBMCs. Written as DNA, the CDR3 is TGTGCCTGGGGCCAGGGGGGACGACAGTTCTTC. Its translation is CAWGQGGRQFF.